What follows describes a single TCR beta chain. Its antigen is unknown. Data came from immunoSEQ multiplex PCR; TCRdb stores just in-frame clones and leaves some out. The repertoire has roughly 150,000 clones, 75% to 90% of them found once; the top ten carry around 8%. Germline V gene data show CDR1 as SGHRS and CDR2 as YFSETQ. CDR3 length: 15 amino acids. Deletions cut 1 base from V and 10 bases from J, with 15 bases between. The sample belongs to a study of T cell responses to AZD1222 COVID-19 vaccine. Findings and limits, study-wide: Reportedly, close to half of spike-specific TCRs are directed against unmutated variant regions. Repertoires were obtained only post-peak T cell response. The sample set comprised mostly white British donors with more females, and clonal diversity was possibly underestimated. Spike-specific TCR breadth and depth both grew after two AZD1222 doses.

V and J are TRBV5-1 and TRBJ1-6; maybe TRBD1 (5 bases). This TCR came from an adult in good health. The sample in question was peripheral blood, obtained on day 0 of AZD1222 vaccination. DNA of the CDR3: TGCGCCAGCAGCTTGTCGGGACTTACAAGATCACCCCTCCACTTT. It translates to CASSLSGLTRSPLHF.